These T cell receptor beta chains were read from a single sample in a study of cytomegalovirus exposure and HLA in healthy donors. Only in-frame clones appear in the TCRdb table, and some are missing; sequencing was by immunoSEQ multiplex PCR. The data contain about 150,000 clones, less than 90% of them singletons. The sequenced sample was PBMCs. The source is a boy aged 2 to 9 in good health and CMV-seronegative. Each CDR3 is given with its conserved first and last residue. The order of the fields is V gene, J gene, D gene, clone size, CDR3 DNA, CDR3 protein. The D gene is left open where the match is weak. Size is omitted from some rows. Given values are once, few, many or a class for expanded clones.

>TRBV27|TRBJ2-2|TRBD2|NA
TGTGCCAGCAGTTACCTAGCGGGGGGTCGGACCGGGGAGCTGTTTTTT
CASSYLAGGRTGELFF
>TRBV13|TRBJ2-1|NA|NA
TGTGCCAGCAGCTGGAGGGACTCCTACTCCTACAATGAGCAGTTCTTC
CASSWRDSYSYNEQFF
>TRBV28|TRBJ2-3|NA|NA
TGTGCCAGCAGTCCCCGGACAGCCTCTAGCACAGATACGCAGTATTTT
CASSPRTASSTDTQYF
>TRBV15|TRBJ2-1|TRBD2|few
TGTGCCACCAGCAGAGGCCCCGGGACTAGCGGCATGCGGCAGTTCTTC
CATSRGPGTSGMRQFF
>TRBV6-1|TRBJ1-1|TRBD1|NA
TGTGCCAGCAGCGAACAGGGGATGAACACTGAAGCTTTCTTT
CASSEQGMNTEAFF
>TRBV27|TRBJ2-1|NA|NA
TGTGCCAGCAGTTTATCGGGGGGACTCCTTCACAATGAGCAGTTCTTC
CASSLSGGLLHNEQFF
>TRBV6-5|TRBJ1-2|TRBD1|NA
TGTGCCAGCAGTACCGGGACAGGGGGCACCTATGGCTACACCTTC
CASSTGTGGTYGYTF
>TRBV5-1|TRBJ2-7|TRBD1|once
TGCGCCAGCAGCCGGGGGACAGGGGGCTACGAGCAGTACTTC
CASSRGTGGYEQYF
>TRBV6-1|TRBJ1-4|TRBD1|few
TGTGCCAGCAGTGTTGTCCCGGGACAGGAAAAACTGTTTTTT
CASSVVPGQEKLFF
>TRBV19|TRBJ2-7|NA|NA
TGTGCCAGTAGTAATCCCGGATACGGGGCCTACGAGCAGTACTTC
CASSNPGYGAYEQYF
>TRBV7-9|TRBJ1-2|NA|NA
TGTGCCAGCAGCCCCCGGGGGAATGGCTACACCTTC
CASSPRGNGYTF
>TRBV6-1|TRBJ1-6|NA|few
TGTGCCAGCAGTACGGGGGACTATAATTCACCCCTCCACTTT
CASSTGDYNSPLHF
>TRBV28|TRBJ1-1|TRBD1|NA
TGTGCCAGTTACGGACAGGGTGTTTCGGGTGAAGCTTTCTTT
CASYGQGVSGEAFF
>TRBV5-4|TRBJ2-7|NA|once
TGTGCCAGCAGCTTGGACAGGGCCTACGAGCAGTACTTC
CASSLDRAYEQYF
>TRBV6-6|TRBJ2-7|NA|NA
TGTGCCAGCAGTCCCGGGGTGCCCTACGAGCAGTACTTC
CASSPGVPYEQYF
>TRBV29-1|TRBJ2-2|TRBD1|once
TGCAGCGTTGAAGATCTCGGAACAGGGGCCGGGGAGCTGTTTTTT
CSVEDLGTGAGELFF
>TRBV25-1|TRBJ1-4|NA|few
TGTGCCAGCAGTGAACGGGACACGGCTACTGAACTGTTTTTT
CASSERDTATELFF
>TRBV7-9|TRBJ2-5|TRBD1|NA
TGTGCCAGCAGCTTAGGGGCAGGGGGCTCCCAAGAGACCCAGTACTTC
CASSLGAGGSQETQYF
>TRBV5-1|TRBJ1-1|TRBD1|few
TGCGCCAGCAGCGCGGGACAGGGTGATACTGAAGCTTTCTTT
CASSAGQGDTEAFF
>TRBV5-6|TRBJ1-5|NA|NA
TGTGCCAGCAGCTTGTTGGGGAGCCCTAATCAGCCCCAGCATTTT
CASSLLGSPNQPQHF
>TRBV6-1|TRBJ1-5|NA|NA
TGTGCCAGCCGGACACTTTATAGCAATCAGCCCCAGCATTTT
CASRTLYSNQPQHF
>TRBV6-1|TRBJ1-2|NA|NA
TGTGCCAGCAGTGAAGGTTGGAGGGTTACTAACTATGGCTACACCTTC
CASSEGWRVTNYGYTF
>TRBV10-3|TRBJ1-1|NA|NA
TGTGCCATCAGGACAGCAGTGTTGAACACTGAAGCTTTCTTT
CAIRTAVLNTEAFF
>TRBV5-1|TRBJ2-7|NA|NA
TGCGCCAGCAGCTTGGACCGCTCCTACGAGCAGTACTTC
CASSLDRSYEQYF
>TRBV28|TRBJ1-1|NA|NA
TGTGCCAGCAGGAATAGCGCGGATCCCACTGAAGCTTTCTTT
CASRNSADPTEAFF
>TRBV27|TRBJ2-3|NA|once
TGTGCCAGCGGGCTACAGTTAGATACGCAGTATTTT
CASGLQLDTQYF
>TRBV11-2|TRBJ2-7|TRBD1|NA
TGTGCCAGCAGCCTACACCTTACAGGGGCCGAGCAGTACTTC
CASSLHLTGAEQYF
>TRBV6-1|TRBJ2-7|NA|few
TGTGCCAGCAGTGATCGTACTAGAACCTCCTACGAGCAGTACTTC
CASSDRTRTSYEQYF
>TRBV6-5|TRBJ1-1|NA|once
TGTGCCAGCAGGGCTTTGAACACTGAAGCTTTCTTT
CASRALNTEAFF
>TRBV5-1|TRBJ2-1|TRBD1|NA
TGCGCCAGCATGGGTAGGACAGGGGTGAATGAGCAGTTCTTC
CASMGRTGVNEQFF
>TRBV4-1|TRBJ1-2|TRBD1|NA
TGCGCCAGCAGCCAACAGGGGGACTATGGCTACACCTTC
CASSQQGDYGYTF
>TRBV9|TRBJ2-1|TRBD2|NA
TGTGCCAGCGGCAAAGGGGCGGGAGGGCCCTATGAGCAGTTCTTC
CASGKGAGGPYEQFF
>TRBV7-7|TRBJ2-3|NA|once
TGTGCTAGCAGCCCGGACAGCTACAGCACAGATACGCAGTATTTT
CASSPDSYSTDTQYF
>TRBV18|TRBJ1-5|TRBD1|NA
TGTGCCAGCTCCAAGGACAGGATCGGGGACAATCAGCCCCAGCATTTT
CASSKDRIGDNQPQHF
>TRBV2|TRBJ2-4|NA|NA
TGTGCCAGCAGTGACCAGGAACTTCAGTACTTC
CASSDQELQYF
>TRBV19|TRBJ2-7|NA|NA
TGTGCCAGTAGTCCGAACCGGGACACCTCCTACGAGCAGTACTTC
CASSPNRDTSYEQYF
>TRBV7-6|TRBJ2-2|TRBD2|NA
TGTGCCAGCACCTTAGGGTGGGCTAGCGGAACGGGGGAGCTGTTTTTT
CASTLGWASGTGELFF
>TRBV5-4|TRBJ1-2|TRBD1|NA
TGTGCCAGCCATTGGACAGGGGAGGATGGCTACACCTTC
CASHWTGEDGYTF
>TRBV5-6|TRBJ2-1|NA|NA
TGTGCCAGCAGCTTGCAGGAAAATGAGCAGTTCTTC
CASSLQENEQFF
>TRBV19|TRBJ2-3|TRBD2|NA
TGTGCCAGTAGTAGTAGCGGGGGGCGCACAGATACGCAGTATTTT
CASSSSGGRTDTQYF
>TRBV10-3|TRBJ1-1|NA|NA
TGTGCCACCAGGGACCGGGACTCGAACACTGAAGCTTTCTTT
CATRDRDSNTEAFF
>TRBV28|TRBJ1-1|NA|NA
TGTGCCAGCGGTGACAGGTCGGAAACTTTCTTT
CASGDRSETFF
>TRBV9|TRBJ2-1|NA|once
TGTGCCAGCAGCGAGGGGGTGGGCCGGATGAATGAGCAGTTCTTC
CASSEGVGRMNEQFF
>TRBV5-6|TRBJ2-1|NA|NA
TGTGCCAGCAGCTTGCCCGGACAAGGGGAAATTGAGCAGTTCTTC
CASSLPGQGEIEQFF
>TRBV5-4|TRBJ2-7|TRBD2|NA
TGTGCCAGCAGCTTGGCCGGGAGGGAATACGAGCAGTACTTC
CASSLAGREYEQYF
>TRBV4-1|TRBJ2-1|NA|NA
TGCGCCAGCAGGGTTAGCGATAGCTCCTACAATGAGCAGTTCTTC
CASRVSDSSYNEQFF
>TRBV10-1|TRBJ1-2|TRBD1|once
TGCGCCAGCAGCCCGGACAGGGATGGCTACACCTTC
CASSPDRDGYTF
>TRBV7-9|TRBJ2-7|NA|NA
TGTGCCAGCAGCTTATCGGGTATCTCCTACGAGCAGTACTTC
CASSLSGISYEQYF
>TRBV5-1|TRBJ2-2|TRBD2|NA
TGCGCCAGCAGCTTTAGCGGGATGGACACCGGGGAGCTGTTTTTT
CASSFSGMDTGELFF
>TRBV6-5|TRBJ2-7|NA|once
TGTGCCAGCAGCCCCGCACGGAGAATCTACGAGCAGTACTTC
CASSPARRIYEQYF
>TRBV5-3|TRBJ2-3|NA|NA
TGTGCCAGAAGTGCACCCACGGGCACAGATACGCAGTATTTT
CARSAPTGTDTQYF
>TRBV6-1|TRBJ2-3|NA|NA
TGTGCCAGCAGTGCCAACTTCTGGAGGGATACGCAGTATTTT
CASSANFWRDTQYF
>TRBV2|TRBJ1-1|TRBD1|once
TGTGCCAGCAGGGGTCTCCTTGGACAGGGGGGCACTGAAGCTTTCTTT
CASRGLLGQGGTEAFF